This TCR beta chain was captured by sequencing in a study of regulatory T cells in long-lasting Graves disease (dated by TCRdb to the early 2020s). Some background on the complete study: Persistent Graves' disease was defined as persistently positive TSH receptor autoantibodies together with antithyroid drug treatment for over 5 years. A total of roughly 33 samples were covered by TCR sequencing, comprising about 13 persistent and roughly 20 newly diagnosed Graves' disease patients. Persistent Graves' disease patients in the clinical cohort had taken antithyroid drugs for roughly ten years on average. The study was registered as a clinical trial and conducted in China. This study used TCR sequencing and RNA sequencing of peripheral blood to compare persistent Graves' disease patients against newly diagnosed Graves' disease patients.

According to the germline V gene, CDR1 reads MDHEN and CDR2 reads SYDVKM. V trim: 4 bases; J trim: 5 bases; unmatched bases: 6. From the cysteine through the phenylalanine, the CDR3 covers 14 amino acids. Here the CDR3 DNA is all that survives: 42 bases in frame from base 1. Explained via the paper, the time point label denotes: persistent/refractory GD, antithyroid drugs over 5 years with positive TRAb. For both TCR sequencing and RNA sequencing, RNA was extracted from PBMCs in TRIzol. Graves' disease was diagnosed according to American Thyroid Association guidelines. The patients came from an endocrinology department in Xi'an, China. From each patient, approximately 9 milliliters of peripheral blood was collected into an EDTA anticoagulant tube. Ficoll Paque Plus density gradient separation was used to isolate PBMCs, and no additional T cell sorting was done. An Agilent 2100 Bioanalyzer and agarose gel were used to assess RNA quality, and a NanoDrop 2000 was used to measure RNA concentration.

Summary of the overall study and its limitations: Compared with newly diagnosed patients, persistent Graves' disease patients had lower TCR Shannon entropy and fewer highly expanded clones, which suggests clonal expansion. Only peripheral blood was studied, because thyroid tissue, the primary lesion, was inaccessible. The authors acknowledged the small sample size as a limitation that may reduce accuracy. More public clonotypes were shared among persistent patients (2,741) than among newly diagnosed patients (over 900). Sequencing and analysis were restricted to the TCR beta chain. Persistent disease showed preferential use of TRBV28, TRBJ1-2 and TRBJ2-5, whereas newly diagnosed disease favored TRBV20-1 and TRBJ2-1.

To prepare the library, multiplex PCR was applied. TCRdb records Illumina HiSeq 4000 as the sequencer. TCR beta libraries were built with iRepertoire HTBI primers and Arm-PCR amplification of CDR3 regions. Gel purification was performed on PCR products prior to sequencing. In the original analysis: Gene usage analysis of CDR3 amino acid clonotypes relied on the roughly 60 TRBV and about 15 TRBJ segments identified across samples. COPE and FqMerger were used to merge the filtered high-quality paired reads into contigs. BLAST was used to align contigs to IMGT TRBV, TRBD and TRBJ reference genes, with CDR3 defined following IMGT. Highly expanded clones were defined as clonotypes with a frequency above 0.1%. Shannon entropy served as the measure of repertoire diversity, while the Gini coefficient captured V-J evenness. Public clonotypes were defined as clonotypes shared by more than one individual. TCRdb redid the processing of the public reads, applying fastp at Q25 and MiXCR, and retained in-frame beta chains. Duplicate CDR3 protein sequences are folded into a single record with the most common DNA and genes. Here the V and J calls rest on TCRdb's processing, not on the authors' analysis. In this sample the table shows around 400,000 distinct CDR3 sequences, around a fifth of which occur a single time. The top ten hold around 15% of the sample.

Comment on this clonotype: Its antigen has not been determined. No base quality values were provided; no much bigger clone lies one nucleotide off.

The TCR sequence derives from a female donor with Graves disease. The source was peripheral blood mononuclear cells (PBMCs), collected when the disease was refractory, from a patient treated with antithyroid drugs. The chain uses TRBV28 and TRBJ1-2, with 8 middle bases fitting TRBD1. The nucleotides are TGTGCCAGCAGTTCCCCAGGGGGCACATATGGCTACACCTTC. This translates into CASSSPGGTYGYTF.